This passage covers 18 T cell receptor beta chains from one sample sequenced in a study of Graves' ophthalmopathy and Graves' hyperthyroidism. RNA transcripts provided the template for amplifying TCR beta CDR3 regions. HTBI primers primed a first-round RT-PCR, and a second-round multiplex PCR followed. TCRdb reprocessed the multiplex PCR reads via MiXCR and lists one record per CDR3 protein. The sample carries some 210,000 distinct CDR3 sequences, 29% recorded once. The sequenced material came from peripheral blood. The receptors stem from a man aged 45-65 years with Graves' ophthalmopathy.

This clonotype came up many times. This sequence joins TRBV5-6 and TRBJ2-7, with D possibly being TRBD1 (5 bases). Germline CDR1 is SGHDT and CDR2 is YYEEEE. The CDR3 totals 18 residues. V was shortened by 3 bases and J by 2 bases, with 24 bases between the two germline ends. This chain's CDR3 is CASSSIARRAKMTYEQYF. The CDR3 DNA reads TGTGCCAGCAGCTCCATAGCCCGCAGGGCCAAAATGACCTACGAGCAGTACTTC.

V usage is TRBV15 and J usage is TRBJ2-7; 9 bases are shared with TRBD2. The CDR3 is made up of 15 amino acids. The germline V gene has CDR1 LNHNV and CDR2 YYDKDF (reference sequence). The V and J ends lost 1 base and 3 bases, in that order; junction bases with no gene match: 4. CDR3 nucleotides: TGTGCCACCAGCAGAGTCTCTAGCGGGATCTACGAGCAGTACTTC. Its translation: CATSRVSSGIYEQYF.

Many counts were recorded for this clonotype. This sequence may be a read error, since a much larger clone differs from it by one base. A read error is likely, as this CDR3 ends without the conserved phenylalanine or tryptophan. The chain joins TRBV19 to TRBJ1-5; 7 nucleotides agree with TRBD1. J gave up 3 bases and V 3 bases, and 5 bases lay outside the gene matches. The CDR3 has 15 amino acids. The V gene's germline CDR1 is LNHDA and CDR2 SQIVND (reference sequence). The CDR3 loop is CASSITGANNQPQHL. The CDR3 nucleotides are TGTGCCAGTAGTATCACAGGGGCGAACAATCAGCCCCAGCATCTT.

This clonotype was counted only a few times. A much larger clone is a single base away; this may be a read error. The gene calls are TRBV11-2 and TRBJ2-7; TRBD2 agrees at 7 bases. CDR1 is SGHAT and CDR2 is FQNNGV in the germline V gene. Germline trimming cut 4 bases from V and 2 bases from J; bases unmatched to any gene: 8. There are 15 residues in the CDR3. CDR3 loop: CASSSEPGGAYEQYF. CDR3 DNA sequence: TGTGCCAGCAGCTCAGAACCGGGAGGCGCCTACGAGCAGTACTTC.

This clonotype was observed at least ten times. The chain joins TRBV12-3 or TRBV12-4 to TRBJ2-5; D gene unclear. The CDR3 is made up of 11 amino acids. Trimming cost V 6 bases and J 2 bases, with 4 bases left between them. The CDR3 DNA reads as TGTGCCAGCAGCCAACAAGAGACCCAGTACTTC. It encodes CASSQQETQYF.

This clonotype appeared many times. The chain couples TRBV4-1 to TRBJ2-7, with 9 bases that match TRBD1. The germline gives CDR1 MGHRA, CDR2 YSYEKL. V dropped 4 bases and J dropped 2; count of bases not matched to a gene: 6. CDR3 length: 15 residues. The CDR3 protein is CASSLRTGDPYEQYF. The CDR3 nucleotides are TGCGCCAGCAGCCTGAGGACAGGGGATCCCTACGAGCAGTACTTC.

The chain links TRBV6-1 to TRBJ1-5; D remains ambiguous. Germline lookup yields CDR1 MNHNS and CDR2 SASEGT. The CDR3 length is 12 residues. Trimming stripped 3 bases from V and 6 bases from J, with 6 bases between. CDR3 region: CASSDCLQPQHF. CDR3 DNA sequence: TGTGCCAGCAGTGACTGTCTTCAGCCCCAGCATTTT.

The chain carries TRBV12-3 or TRBV12-4 and TRBJ1-1, with unresolved D. Trimming removed 8 bases at V and 8 bases at J, with 24 bases between. The CDR3 consists of 15 residues. CDR3 DNA: TGTGCCAGCCTAATAAAGGCAGCTGCACTTGAAGAAGCTTTCTTT. It is translated as CASLIKAAALEEAFF.

This clonotype was counted many times. The chain employs TRBV20-1 and TRBJ1-2; a possible D gene is TRBD1 (5 bases). Per the germline V gene, CDR1 is DFQATT and CDR2 is SNEGSKA (reference sequence). Trimming stripped 6 bases from V and 11 bases from J, with 22 bases between. The CDR3 loop spans 13 amino acids. CDR3 sequence (DNA): TGCAGTGCCGTGGTTTCAGGGAGGCGTCTTTACACCTTC. Translation: CSAVVSGRRLYTF.

This clonotype was detected ten times or more. This chain uses TRBV30 with TRBJ1-3; D might be TRBD1 (5 bases). Germline V CDR1 and CDR2: GTSNPN, SVGIG (reference sequence). The CDR3 runs to 14 residues. The germline V and J ends were trimmed by 3 bases and 7 bases, with 16 bases remaining between them. In DNA, the CDR3 is TGTGCCTGGAGCCCTGACGCGGCAGGGAACACCATATATTTT. Translation: CAWSPDAAGNTIYF.

This clonotype was seen ten or more times. The chain carries TRBV6-2 or TRBV6-3 and TRBJ1-1, with 9 bases aligning to TRBD1. The junction had 5 bases not matched to a gene; V was cut back by 2 bases and J by 7 bases. The CDR3 consists of 14 residues. The V gene's germline CDR1 is MNHEY and CDR2 SVGEGT. The CDR3 region is CASSYRGQGGEAFF. CDR3 DNA: TGTGCCAGCAGTTACCGGGGACAGGGCGGTGAAGCTTTCTTT.

The chain is built from TRBV7-9 and TRBJ1-3; D perhaps matches TRBD1 (5 bases). This CDR3 is 15 amino acids long. V was shortened by 0 bases and J by 5 bases, with 11 bases between the two germline ends. CDR1 SEHNR and CDR2 FQNEAQ come from the germline V gene (reference sequence). The CDR3 nucleotides read TGTGCCAGCAGCTTAGCCCGGGGCCCAAGAAACACCATATATTTT. It is translated as CASSLARGPRNTIYF.

This clonotype was detected many times. J is TRBJ2-5 and V is TRBV7-2; D is perhaps TRBD1 (8 bases). Trimming pared 5 bases from V and 5 bases from J, leaving 18 bases between. The CDR3 is made up of 15 amino acids. Germline CDR1 reads SGHTA; CDR2 reads FQGNSA. The CDR3 DNA reads as TGTGCCAGCAGCCCACAGGGGGGGGGAAGGGAGACCCAGTACTTC. This gives the protein CASSPQGGGRETQYF.

This clonotype was found many times. The chain uses TRBV29-1 and TRBJ1-1; the match to TRBD1 covers 8 bases. V lost 8 bases and J lost 0; bases outside the gene matches: 8. Germline CDR1 and CDR2: SQVTM and ANQGSEA. The CDR3 is 14 amino acids. In DNA, the CDR3 is TGCAGCTCAAACAGGGGGACCATGAACACTGAAGCTTTCTTT. Translated: CSSNRGTMNTEAFF.

In this sample, this clonotype turned up many times. The chain carries TRBV2 and TRBJ2-7; 7 nucleotides agree with TRBD2. Germline assignment: CDR1 SNHLY and CDR2 FYNNEI. J lost 3 bases, V lost 8 bases, and 10 bases had no gene match. The CDR3 sequence is 14 residues long. CDR3: CASGGEVKNYEQYF. In DNA form, the CDR3 reads TGTGCCAGCGGGGGGGAGGTAAAGAACTACGAGCAGTACTTC.

This clonotype showed up many times. V usage is TRBV2 and J usage is TRBJ2-7; maybe TRBD2 (5 bases). The CDR3 contains 14 residues. Germline lookup yields CDR1 SNHLY and CDR2 FYNNEI. V was trimmed by 6 bases and J by 1 base, leaving 13 bases between them. This CDR3 is CASRDVEGSYEQYF. CDR3 in DNA: TGTGCCAGCAGAGATGTCGAGGGATCCTACGAGCAGTACTTC.

This clonotype was seen ten or more times. The gene calls are TRBV6-2 or TRBV6-3 and TRBJ2-2; 7 bases map to TRBD2. CDR1 and CDR2 from the germline V gene are MNHEY and SVGEGT. CDR3 length: 15 residues. The J segment lost 7 bases and the V segment lost 2 bases, leaving 7 bases of the junction unmatched. DNA of the CDR3: TGTGCCAGCAGTTACCGGCGGGAGTCGGTCGGGGAGCTGTTTTTT. Its translation is CASSYRRESVGELFF.

This clonotype has at least ten counts. This rearrangement joins TRBV5-5 to TRBJ1-1; D call uncertain. V shed 3 bases and J shed 1 base, with 16 bases lying between them. The CDR3 runs to 16 residues. Germline V gives CDR1 SGHKS, CDR2 YYEKEE (reference sequence). The CDR3 DNA is TGTGCCAGCAGCTCGGTGGCGGGAGTCAAGAACACTGAAGCTTTCTTT. Protein: CASSSVAGVKNTEAFF.